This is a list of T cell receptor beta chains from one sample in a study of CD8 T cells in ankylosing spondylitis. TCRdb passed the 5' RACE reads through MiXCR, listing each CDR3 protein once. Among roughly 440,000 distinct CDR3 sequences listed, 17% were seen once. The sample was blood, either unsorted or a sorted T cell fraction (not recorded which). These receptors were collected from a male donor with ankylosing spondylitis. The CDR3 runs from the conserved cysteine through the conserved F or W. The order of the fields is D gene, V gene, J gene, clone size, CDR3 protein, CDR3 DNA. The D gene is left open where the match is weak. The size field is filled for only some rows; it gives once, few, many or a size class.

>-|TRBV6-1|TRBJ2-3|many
CASSPRGTASDTQYF
TGTGCCAGCAGTCCCCGGGGGACGGCATCAGATACGCAGTATTTT
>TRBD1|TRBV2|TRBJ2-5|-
CAKRNTGEETQYF
TGTGCCAAGCGTAATACAGGGGAAGAGACCCAGTACTTC
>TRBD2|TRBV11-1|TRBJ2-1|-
CASSGTSGIFNEQFF
TGTGCCAGCAGCGGGACTAGCGGGATTTTCAATGAGCAGTTCTTC
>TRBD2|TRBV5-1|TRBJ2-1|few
CASSGGTKFGEQFF
TGCGCCAGCAGCGGCGGGACTAAATTTGGTGAGCAGTTCTTC
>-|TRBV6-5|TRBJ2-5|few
CASSYSTGFGRKTQYF
TGTGCCAGCAGTTACTCAACAGGGTTTGGACGAAAGACCCAGTACTTC
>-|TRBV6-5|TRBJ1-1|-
CASSYSGGVTEAFF
TGTGCCAGCAGTTACTCAGGAGGGGTCACTGAAGCTTTCTTT
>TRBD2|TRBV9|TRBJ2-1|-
CASSVKLAGGLYNEQFF
TGTGCCAGCAGCGTAAAACTAGCGGGAGGGCTATACAATGAGCAGTTCTTC
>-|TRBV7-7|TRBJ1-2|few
CASLSHPRGDGYTF
TGTGCTAGCCTATCACACCCCAGGGGTGATGGCTACACCTTC
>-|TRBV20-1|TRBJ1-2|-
CSVFGAGRDNYGYTF
TGCAGTGTTTTCGGGGCAGGGCGTGACAACTATGGCTACACCTTC
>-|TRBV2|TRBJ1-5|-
CASSEGRGSNQPQHF
TGTGCCAGCAGTGAAGGGAGGGGGAGTAATCAGCCCCAGCATTTT
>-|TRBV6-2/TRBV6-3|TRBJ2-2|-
CASSYRRPTNTGELFF
TGTGCCAGCAGTTATAGGAGGCCAACGAACACCGGGGAGCTGTTTTTT
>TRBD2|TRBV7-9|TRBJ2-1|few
CASRQAGIGNEQFF
TGTGCCAGCAGGCAAGCGGGAATTGGTAATGAGCAGTTCTTC
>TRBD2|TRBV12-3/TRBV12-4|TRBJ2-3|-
CASSLNRGGDTQYF
TGTGCCAGCAGCCTCAACCGGGGGGGAGATACGCAGTATTTT
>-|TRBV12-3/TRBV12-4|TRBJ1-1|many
CASTRDKNTEAFF
TGTGCCAGCACCCGGGACAAGAACACTGAAGCTTTCTTT
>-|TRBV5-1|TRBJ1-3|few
CASSSQGSGNTIYF
TGCGCCAGCAGCTCTCAAGGATCTGGAAACACCATATATTTT
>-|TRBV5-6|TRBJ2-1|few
CANHFRCQVQFF
TGTGCCAACCACTTCCGCTGTCAAGTCCAGTTCTTC
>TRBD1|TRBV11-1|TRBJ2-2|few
CASSLGWGQKFPNTGELFF
TGTGCCAGCAGCTTAGGGTGGGGACAGAAGTTTCCGAACACCGGGGAGCTGTTTTTT
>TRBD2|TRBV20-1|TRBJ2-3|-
CSARDERLAGGPDTQYF
TGCAGTGCTAGAGATGAGAGGCTAGCGGGAGGGCCAGATACGCAGTATTTT
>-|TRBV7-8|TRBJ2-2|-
CASSLGLRGELFF
TGTGCCAGCAGCTTAGGCCTTAGGGGGGAGCTGTTTTTT
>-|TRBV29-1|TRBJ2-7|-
CSVAATSEQYF
TGCAGCGTTGCTGCCACCTCCGAGCAGTACTTC
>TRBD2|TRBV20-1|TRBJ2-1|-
CSARVSGRTYNEQFF
TGCAGTGCTAGAGTAAGCGGGAGAACCTACAATGAGCAGTTCTTC
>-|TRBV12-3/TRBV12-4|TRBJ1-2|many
CASSPRAGHVYGYTF
TGTGCCAGCAGTCCTCGGGCGGGCCACGTTTATGGCTACACCTTC
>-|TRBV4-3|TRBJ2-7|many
CASSLRPAVSGASYEQYF
TGCGCCAGCAGCCTCCGACCTGCGGTTAGCGGAGCCTCCTACGAGCAGTACTTC
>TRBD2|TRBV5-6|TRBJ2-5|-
CASSLAGGAAQETQYF
TGTGCCAGCAGCTTGGCGGGGGGGGCCGCACAAGAGACCCAGTACTTC
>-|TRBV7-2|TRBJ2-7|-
CASSNHVIGPVEQYF
TGTGCCAGCAGCAACCACGTTATAGGTCCGGTCGAGCAGTACTTC
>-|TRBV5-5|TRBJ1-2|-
CASSLAPQGQGYGYTF
TGTGCCAGCAGCTTGGCCCCTCAGGGGCAGGGTTATGGCTACACCTTC
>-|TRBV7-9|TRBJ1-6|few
CASSLGEGSPLHF
TGTGCCAGCAGCTTAGGGGAAGGATCACCCCTCCACTTT
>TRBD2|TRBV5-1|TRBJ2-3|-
CASSSDGLAITDTQYF
TGCGCCAGCAGCTCGGACGGACTAGCAATCACAGATACGCAGTATTTT
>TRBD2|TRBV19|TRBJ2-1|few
CASSPQGTSGPYNEQFF
TGTGCCAGTAGTCCCCAGGGGACTAGCGGCCCCTACAATGAGCAGTTCTTC
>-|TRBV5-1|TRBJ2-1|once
CASSLARRGDEQFF
TGCGCCAGCAGCTTGGCCCGCCGGGGAGATGAGCAGTTCTTC
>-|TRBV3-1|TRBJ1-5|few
CASSQGGFNQPQHF
TGTGCCAGCAGCCAAGGGGGGTTCAATCAGCCCCAGCATTTT
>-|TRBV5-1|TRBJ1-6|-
CASSSTGTGSPLHF
TGCGCCAGCAGCTCCACAGGGACTGGGTCACCCCTCCACTTT
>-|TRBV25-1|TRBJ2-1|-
CASSSTTPGAYNEQFF
TGTGCCAGCAGTTCAACTACCCCAGGTGCCTACAATGAGCAGTTCTTC
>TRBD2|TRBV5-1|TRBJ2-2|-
CASSTGLAGGTGELFF
TGCGCCAGCAGCACGGGACTAGCGGGAGGGACCGGGGAGCTGTTTTTT
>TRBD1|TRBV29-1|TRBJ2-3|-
CSVKGAGDTQYF
TGCAGCGTGAAGGGGGCCGGGGATACGCAGTATTTT
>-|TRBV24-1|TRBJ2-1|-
CATSDRTGELIRNEQFF
TGTGCCACCAGTGATCGGACGGGGGAACTCATTAGGAATGAGCAGTTCTTC
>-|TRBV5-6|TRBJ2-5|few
CASRARGQETQYF
TGTGCCAGCCGCGCCCGAGGCCAAGAGACCCAGTACTTC
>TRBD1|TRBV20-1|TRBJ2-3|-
CSARSLGQGYTDTQYF
TGCAGTGCTAGAAGCTTGGGACAGGGTTACACAGATACGCAGTATTTT
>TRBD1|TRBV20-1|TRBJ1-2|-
CSATAGPGTGSGYTF
TGCAGTGCTACCGCCGGTCCCGGGACAGGGTCTGGCTACACCTTC
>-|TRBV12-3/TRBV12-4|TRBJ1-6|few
CASSLERNNSPLHF
TGTGCCAGCAGTTTAGAACGGAATAATTCACCCCTCCACTTT
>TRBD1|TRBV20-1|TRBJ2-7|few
CSATKQGSEQYF
TGCAGTGCAACTAAACAGGGGAGTGAGCAGTACTTC
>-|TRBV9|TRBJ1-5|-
CASSGGDYSNQPQHF
TGTGCCAGCAGCGGGGGGGATTATAGCAATCAGCCCCAGCATTTT
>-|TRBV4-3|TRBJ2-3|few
CASSRKKLGLTDTQYF
TGCGCCAGCAGCCGCAAGAAGCTCGGGCTCACAGATACGCAGTATTTT
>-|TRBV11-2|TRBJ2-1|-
CASSLEIEFYNEQFF
TGTGCCAGCAGCTTAGAGATCGAGTTCTACAATGAGCAGTTCTTC
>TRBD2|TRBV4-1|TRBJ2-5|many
CASSPQLAGGQETQYF
TGCGCCAGCAGCCCCCAACTAGCGGGAGGGCAAGAGACCCAGTACTTC